The rows below give T cell receptor beta chains drawn from one sample of a study of blood T cells in healthy people across ages. TCRdb independently ran MiXCR on the 5' RACE reads; one entry per CDR3 protein. The sample holds about 560,000 distinct CDR3 sequences, about 28% seen once. The same data also went into a second study, on T cells of mothers and their children.

The sequenced sample was blood. Source of these receptors: a boy between 2 and 15 years old in good health. Each CDR3 is given with its conserved first and last residue. Fields, in order: J gene, clone size, V gene, CDR3 length, D gene, CDR3 protein, CDR3 DNA. A D gene is named only where the DNA matches it firmly. The size field is filled for only some rows; it gives once, few, many or a size class.

TRBJ2-1 | few | TRBV7-2 | 15 | TRBD2 | CASCPLAGGSCEQFF | TGTGCCAGCTGTCCTTTAGCGGGGGGGTCGTGTGAGCAGTTCTTC
TRBJ2-5 | many | TRBV7-6 | 15 | NA | CASSSRAGYQETQYF | TGTGCCAGCAGCTCTAGGGCGGGCTACCAAGAGACCCAGTACTTC
TRBJ2-5 | few | TRBV15 | 13 | NA | CATSRGVRETQYF | TGTGCCACCAGCAGGGGAGTGAGGGAGACCCAGTACTTC
TRBJ1-2 | NA | TRBV4-3 | 16 | NA | CASSQERSGTSYGYTF | TGCGCCAGCAGCCAAGAACGCTCCGGGACATCCTATGGCTACACCTTC
TRBJ1-4 | few | TRBV2 | 14 | TRBD1 | CASRRGTGNEKLFF | TGTGCCAGCAGGAGGGGGACAGGGAATGAAAAACTGTTTTTT
TRBJ2-5 | few | TRBV29-1 | 14 | TRBD2 | CSVYRLAGAETQYF | TGCAGCGTTTACCGACTAGCGGGAGCAGAGACCCAGTACTTC
TRBJ2-3 | few | TRBV3-1 | 13 | TRBD2 | CASKAGVQDTQYF | TGTGCCAGCAAGGCGGGGGTACAAGATACGCAGTATTTT
TRBJ2-7 | few | TRBV18 | 13 | NA | CASSPQPSYEQYF | TGTGCCAGCTCACCACAACCGAGCTACGAGCAGTACTTC
TRBJ2-1 | few | TRBV3-1 | 14 | NA | CASSPRLDTNEQFF | TGTGCCAGCAGCCCCCGACTGGACACCAATGAGCAGTTCTTC
TRBJ2-5 | few | TRBV12-3/TRBV12-4 | 14 | TRBD2 | CASTRGVYQETQYF | TGTGCCAGCACCCGGGGGGTTTACCAAGAGACCCAGTACTTC
TRBJ1-2 | NA | TRBV29-1 | 13 | NA | CSAGGQLSGGYTF | TGCAGCGCTGGGGGGCAGTTATCCGGTGGCTACACCTTC
TRBJ2-3 | NA | TRBV12-3/TRBV12-4 | 12 | NA | CASTLTGDAQYF | TGTGCCAGCACCTTAACAGGCGATGCGCAGTATTTT
TRBJ2-7 | NA | TRBV3-1 | 18 | TRBD1 | CASSRWDRFRESSYEQYF | TGTGCCAGCAGCCGGTGGGACAGGTTTAGAGAGAGCTCCTACGAGCAGTACTTC
TRBJ2-5 | few | TRBV11-1 | 15 | NA | CASSLSFRGAKAQYF | TGTGCCAGCAGCTTATCGTTTAGAGGCGCTAAGGCCCAGTACTTC
TRBJ2-1 | NA | TRBV3-1 | 12 | TRBD2 | CASLASGSFLLF | TGTGCCAGCTTGGCTAGCGGGAGTTTTCTGCTCTTC
TRBJ2-1 | NA | TRBV20-1 | 12 | NA | CSAISPLHEQLF | TGCAGTGCTATTTCCCCGTTGCATGAGCAGCTCTTC
TRBJ2-5 | few | TRBV7-9 | 15 | NA | CASSSSRRRQETQYF | TGTGCCAGCAGCTCCTCCAGACGACGGCAAGAGACCCAGTACTTC
TRBJ2-7 | NA | TRBV4-3 | 16 | TRBD2 | CASSQFLAGGGYEQYF | TGCGCCAGCAGCCAATTTCTAGCGGGAGGGGGCTACGAGCAGTACTTC
TRBJ2-2 | NA | TRBV29-1 | 14 | NA | CSAGRGVNTGELFF | TGCAGCGCAGGTAGGGGGGTGAACACCGGGGAGCTGTTTTTT
TRBJ2-2 | NA | TRBV7-3 | 14 | NA | CATAINPNTGELFF | TGTGCCACCGCAATAAACCCGAACACCGGGGAGCTGTTTTTT
TRBJ2-1 | NA | TRBV7-2 | 17 | NA | CASSLRWRGGSYNEQFF | TGTGCCAGCAGCTTAAGATGGAGGGGGGGCTCCTACAATGAGCAGTTCTTC
TRBJ2-4 | NA | TRBV5-1 | 17 | NA | CASSAPLQDRAKNIQYF | TGCGCCAGCAGCGCCCCCTTGCAGGATAGAGCCAAAAACATTCAGTACTTC
TRBJ1-4 | few | TRBV3-1 | 13 | NA | CASQDSLNEKLFF | TGTGCCAGCCAAGACAGTCTTAATGAAAAACTGTTTTTT
TRBJ1-5 | many | TRBV12-3/TRBV12-4 | 16 | TRBD1 | CASSSSGGRGNQPQHF | TGTGCCAGCAGTAGCTCAGGGGGCAGGGGCAATCAGCCCCAGCATTTT
TRBJ2-3 | NA | TRBV7-2 | 12 | NA | CASSLITDTQCF | TGTGCCAGCAGCTTGATCACAGATACGCAGTGTTTT
TRBJ2-5 | NA | TRBV5-1 | 16 | TRBD2 | CASSLGTSGSPETQYF | TGCGCCAGCAGCTTGGGGACTAGCGGGAGTCCAGAGACCCAGTACTTC
TRBJ2-4 | NA | TRBV5-1 | 17 | NA | CASTLGALGGAKNIQYF | TGCGCCAGCACACTAGGAGCCCTTGGGGGAGCCAAAAACATTCAGTACTTC
TRBJ2-5 | NA | TRBV9 | 14 | TRBD2 | CASSAQGLGETQYF | TGTGCCAGCAGCGCCCAGGGACTAGGGGAGACCCAGTACTTC
TRBJ2-3 | NA | TRBV20-1 | 15 | TRBD1 | CSAPVPRGRADTQYF | TGCAGTGCTCCGGTTCCTAGGGGGCGGGCAGATACGCAGTATTTT
TRBJ2-3 | NA | TRBV5-1 | 15 | NA | CASSFMGDSTDTQYF | TGCGCCAGCAGCTTTATGGGGGATTCTACAGATACGCAGTATTTT
TRBJ2-2 | few | TRBV9 | 16 | NA | CASSQYNRESTGELFF | TGTGCCAGCAGCCAGTATAACAGGGAGAGCACCGGGGAGCTGTTTTTT
TRBJ1-2 | NA | TRBV27 | 14 | NA | CASSPIGTNYGYTF | TGTGCCAGCAGTCCAATCGGTACGAACTATGGCTACACCTTC
TRBJ2-1 | few | TRBV25-1 | 17 | TRBD1 | CASSPGQGALENNEQFF | TGTGCCAGCAGTCCCGGACAGGGGGCTTTAGAAAACAATGAGCAGTTCTTC
TRBJ2-5 | few | TRBV24-1 | 14 | NA | CATSDSRGGETQYF | TGTGCCACCAGTGATTCGCGAGGGGGGGAGACCCAGTACTTC
TRBJ1-1 | NA | TRBV11-2 | 18 | NA | CASRLTPLRVRENTEAFF | TGTGCCAGCAGGCTAACACCCTTAAGGGTCAGGGAAAACACTGAAGCTTTCTTT
TRBJ2-5 | NA | TRBV14 | 15 | NA | CASSQELGQRETQYF | TGTGCCAGCAGCCAAGAATTGGGGCAGCGGGAGACCCAGTACTTC
TRBJ2-7 | few | TRBV7-2 | 18 | TRBD2 | CASSLFTSGRARLNEQYF | TGTGCCAGCAGCTTATTCACTAGCGGGAGGGCCCGTTTGAACGAGCAGTACTTC
TRBJ1-5 | NA | TRBV6-1 | 17 | NA | CASSEAVAGSGNQPQHF | TGTGCCAGCAGTGAAGCCGTCGCAGGGTCGGGCAATCAGCCCCAGCATTTT
TRBJ2-5 | few | TRBV7-6 | 14 | NA | CASSLRPVGETQYF | TGTGCCAGCAGCTTAAGACCCGTAGGGGAGACCCAGTACTTC
TRBJ2-7 | NA | TRBV7-9 | 15 | NA | CASSSNPGHPYEQYF | TGTGCCAGCAGCTCCAACCCGGGACATCCCTACGAGCAGTACTTC
TRBJ2-5 | NA | TRBV15 | 15 | NA | CATSRERERQETQYF | TGTGCCACCAGCAGAGAGCGGGAAAGACAAGAGACCCAGTACTTC
TRBJ1-1 | NA | TRBV7-9 | 14 | NA | CASSLDQTNAEAFF | TGTGCCAGCAGCTTGGATCAGACGAACGCTGAAGCTTTCTTT
TRBJ2-1 | NA | TRBV6-2/TRBV6-3 | 11 | NA | CASSYPDRQFF | TGTGCCAGCAGTTACCCGGACCGGCAGTTCTTC
TRBJ2-7 | NA | TRBV28 | 15 | NA | CASTLAGRNPAWQYF | TGTGCCAGCACCTTGGCGGGACGGAACCCAGCGTGGCAGTACTTC
TRBJ2-1 | NA | TRBV6-5 | 17 | TRBD2 | CASSSPAASGGAGEQFF | TGTGCCAGCAGTTCCCCTGCGGCTAGCGGGGGGGCCGGTGAGCAGTTCTTC